These 11 T cell receptor beta chains were sequenced from one sample in a study of blood T cell repertoires in COVID-19. TCRdb's copy holds only in-frame clones and misses some; the assay was immunoSEQ multiplex PCR. This table has approximately 290,000 clones, about 89% appearing once. Source material: peripheral blood. All receptors derive from a woman under 40 with COVID-19, enrolled during active disease.

The chain uses TRBV5-4 and TRBJ2-1; TRBD1 might be the D (6 bases). The germline V and J ends were trimmed by 0 bases and 6 bases, with 10 bases remaining between them. CDR3 length: 14 residues. Germline V gene sequence: CDR1 SGHNT, CDR2 YYREEE (reference sequence). The CDR3 DNA reads as TGTGCCAGCAGCTTGGCGGCCAGGGGCAATGAGCAGTTCTTC. Protein product: CASSLAARGNEQFF.

V and J are TRBV5-1 and TRBJ2-1; 8 positions agree with TRBD1. The CDR3 is made up of 15 amino acids. J was trimmed by 8 bases and V by 0 bases; bases with no gene match: 7. Germline V CDR1 and CDR2: SGHRS, YFSETQ. Written as DNA, the CDR3 is TGCGCCAGCAGCTTGGTTGGACAGGGATTCGATGAGCAGTTCTTC. Its protein product is CASSLVGQGFDEQFF.

This clone was picked up one time. The chain couples TRBV19 to TRBJ1-1; D is ambiguous. This CDR3 has 13 amino acids. V gave up 7 bases and J gave up 1 base, with 10 bases separating them. Germline CDR1 LNHDA, CDR2 SQIVND (reference sequence). CDR3 nucleotide sequence: TGTGCCAGTAAACGGCGGGGGAACACTGAAGCTTTCTTT. Translated: CASKRRGNTEAFF. Combining the CDR3 with reference TRBV19 and TRBJ1-1 gives the whole variable domain DGGITQSPKYLFRKEGQNVTLSCEQNLNHDAMYWYRQDPGQGLRLIYYSQIVNDFQKGDIAEGYSVSREKKESFPLTVTSAQKNPTAFYLCASKRRGNTEAFFGQGTRLTVV.

The chain has TRBV4-1 and TRBJ1-4, with D possibly being TRBD1 (6 bases). V was clipped by 2 bases and J by 8 bases, with 15 bases between them. This CDR3 comprises 15 residues. In germline, CDR1 is MGHRA, CDR2 YSYEKL. Written as DNA, the CDR3 is TGCGCCAGCAGCCAACTGGCGGACAGAGGGGAAAAACTGTTTTTT. This gives the protein CASSQLADRGEKLFF.

The chain carries TRBV18 and TRBJ1-1, with D possibly TRBD1 on 6 matching bases. The CDR3 extends over 13 amino acids. CDR1 and CDR2 from the germline V gene are KGHSH and LQKENI. V dropped 3 bases and J dropped 7 bases, with 12 bases sitting between them. CDR3 bases: TGTGCCAGCTCACCGGGGGGGCCCGATGAAGCTTTCTTT. It is translated as CASSPGGPDEAFF.

The V gene is TRBV6-5, the J gene TRBJ2-7; 9 nucleotides match TRBD2. V lost 7 bases and J lost 3; bases outside the gene matches: 7. CDR3 length: 14 residues. CDR1 is MNHEY and CDR2 is SVGAGI in the germline V gene. DNA for the CDR3: TGTGCCAGCAAGAGGTTAGCGGGAGTCTACGAGCAGTACTTC. Translation: CASKRLAGVYEQYF.

V and J are TRBV3-1 (or the pseudogene TRBV3-2) and TRBJ2-2, with 9 bases fitting TRBD2. The CDR3 spans 17 residues. V was pared by 3 bases and J by 3 bases, with 8 bases of the junction left unmatched. Germline V CDR1 and CDR2: LGHDT, YNNKEL (reference sequence). Here the CDR3 reads CASSQGYSGSDTGELFF. For the CDR3, the DNA is TGTGCCAGCAGCCAGGGATATAGCGGGAGCGACACCGGGGAGCTGTTTTTT.

On this clone: Other DNA sequences of this sample code for an identical CDR3. This chain connects TRBV2 to TRBJ1-2; 7 nucleotides line up with TRBD1. In germline, CDR1 is SNHLY, CDR2 FYNNEI. After removal of 5 bases from V and 7 bases from J, the junction contained 1 base not matched to a gene. CDR3 length: 11 residues. The CDR3 nucleotides read TGTGCCAGCAGTAACAGGGGTGGCTACACCTTC. Translation gives CASSNRGGYTF.

The V and J genes are TRBV10-2 and TRBJ1-1, with a possible D match to TRBD1 (5 bases). With 3 bases removed from V and 0 bases from J, the gap between germline ends came to 11 bases. The CDR3 extends over 15 amino acids. CDR1 is WSHSY, CDR2 SAAADI, per germline. As DNA, the CDR3 is TGCGCCAGCAGTGATAGGGGCAGGGTGAACACTGAAGCTTTCTTT. It is translated as CASSDRGRVNTEAFF.

The chain combines TRBV9 with TRBJ1-1, with 7 positions matching TRBD1. V shed 4 bases and J 6 bases; nucleotides not matched to a gene: 9. The CDR3 consists of 14 residues. CDR1 is SGDLS and CDR2 is YYNGEE in the germline V gene. The CDR3 is CASSPIQGPAEAFF. The CDR3 coding sequence is TGTGCCAGCAGCCCGATACAGGGGCCCGCTGAAGCTTTCTTT.

The chain recombines TRBV19 with TRBJ1-5; 7 bases are a match to TRBD1. The CDR3 is 16 residues long. CDR1 is LNHDA, CDR2 SQIVND, per germline (reference sequence). Trimming at V came to 1 base and at J to 2 bases, leaving 5 bases not matched to a gene. CDR3 DNA: TGTGCCAGTAGTATAGGACAGGGATACGGCAATCAGCCCCAGCATTTT. Translated, it gives CASSIGQGYGNQPQHF. The full variable domain, with the rest looked up from reference TRBV19 and TRBJ1-5, is DGGITQSPKYLFRKEGQNVTLSCEQNLNHDAMYWYRQDPGQGLRLIYYSQIVNDFQKGDIAEGYSVSREKKESFPLTVTSAQKNPTAFYLCASSIGQGYGNQPQHFGDGTRLSIL.